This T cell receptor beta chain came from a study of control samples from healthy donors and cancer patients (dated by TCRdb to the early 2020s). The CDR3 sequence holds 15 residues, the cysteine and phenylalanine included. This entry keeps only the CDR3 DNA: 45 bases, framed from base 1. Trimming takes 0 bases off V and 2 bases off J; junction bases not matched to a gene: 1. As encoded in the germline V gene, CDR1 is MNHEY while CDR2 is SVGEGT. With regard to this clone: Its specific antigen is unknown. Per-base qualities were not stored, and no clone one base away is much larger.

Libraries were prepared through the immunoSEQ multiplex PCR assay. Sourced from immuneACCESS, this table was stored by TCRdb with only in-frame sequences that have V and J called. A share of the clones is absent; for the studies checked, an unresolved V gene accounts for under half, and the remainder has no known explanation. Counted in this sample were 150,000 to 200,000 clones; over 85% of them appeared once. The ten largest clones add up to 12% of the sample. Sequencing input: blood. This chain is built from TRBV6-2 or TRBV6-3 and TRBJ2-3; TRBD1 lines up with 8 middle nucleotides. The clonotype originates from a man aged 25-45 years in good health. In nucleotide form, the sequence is TGTGCCAGCAGTTACTCGGACAGGGACACAGATACGCAGTATTTT. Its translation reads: CASSYSDRDTDTQYF.